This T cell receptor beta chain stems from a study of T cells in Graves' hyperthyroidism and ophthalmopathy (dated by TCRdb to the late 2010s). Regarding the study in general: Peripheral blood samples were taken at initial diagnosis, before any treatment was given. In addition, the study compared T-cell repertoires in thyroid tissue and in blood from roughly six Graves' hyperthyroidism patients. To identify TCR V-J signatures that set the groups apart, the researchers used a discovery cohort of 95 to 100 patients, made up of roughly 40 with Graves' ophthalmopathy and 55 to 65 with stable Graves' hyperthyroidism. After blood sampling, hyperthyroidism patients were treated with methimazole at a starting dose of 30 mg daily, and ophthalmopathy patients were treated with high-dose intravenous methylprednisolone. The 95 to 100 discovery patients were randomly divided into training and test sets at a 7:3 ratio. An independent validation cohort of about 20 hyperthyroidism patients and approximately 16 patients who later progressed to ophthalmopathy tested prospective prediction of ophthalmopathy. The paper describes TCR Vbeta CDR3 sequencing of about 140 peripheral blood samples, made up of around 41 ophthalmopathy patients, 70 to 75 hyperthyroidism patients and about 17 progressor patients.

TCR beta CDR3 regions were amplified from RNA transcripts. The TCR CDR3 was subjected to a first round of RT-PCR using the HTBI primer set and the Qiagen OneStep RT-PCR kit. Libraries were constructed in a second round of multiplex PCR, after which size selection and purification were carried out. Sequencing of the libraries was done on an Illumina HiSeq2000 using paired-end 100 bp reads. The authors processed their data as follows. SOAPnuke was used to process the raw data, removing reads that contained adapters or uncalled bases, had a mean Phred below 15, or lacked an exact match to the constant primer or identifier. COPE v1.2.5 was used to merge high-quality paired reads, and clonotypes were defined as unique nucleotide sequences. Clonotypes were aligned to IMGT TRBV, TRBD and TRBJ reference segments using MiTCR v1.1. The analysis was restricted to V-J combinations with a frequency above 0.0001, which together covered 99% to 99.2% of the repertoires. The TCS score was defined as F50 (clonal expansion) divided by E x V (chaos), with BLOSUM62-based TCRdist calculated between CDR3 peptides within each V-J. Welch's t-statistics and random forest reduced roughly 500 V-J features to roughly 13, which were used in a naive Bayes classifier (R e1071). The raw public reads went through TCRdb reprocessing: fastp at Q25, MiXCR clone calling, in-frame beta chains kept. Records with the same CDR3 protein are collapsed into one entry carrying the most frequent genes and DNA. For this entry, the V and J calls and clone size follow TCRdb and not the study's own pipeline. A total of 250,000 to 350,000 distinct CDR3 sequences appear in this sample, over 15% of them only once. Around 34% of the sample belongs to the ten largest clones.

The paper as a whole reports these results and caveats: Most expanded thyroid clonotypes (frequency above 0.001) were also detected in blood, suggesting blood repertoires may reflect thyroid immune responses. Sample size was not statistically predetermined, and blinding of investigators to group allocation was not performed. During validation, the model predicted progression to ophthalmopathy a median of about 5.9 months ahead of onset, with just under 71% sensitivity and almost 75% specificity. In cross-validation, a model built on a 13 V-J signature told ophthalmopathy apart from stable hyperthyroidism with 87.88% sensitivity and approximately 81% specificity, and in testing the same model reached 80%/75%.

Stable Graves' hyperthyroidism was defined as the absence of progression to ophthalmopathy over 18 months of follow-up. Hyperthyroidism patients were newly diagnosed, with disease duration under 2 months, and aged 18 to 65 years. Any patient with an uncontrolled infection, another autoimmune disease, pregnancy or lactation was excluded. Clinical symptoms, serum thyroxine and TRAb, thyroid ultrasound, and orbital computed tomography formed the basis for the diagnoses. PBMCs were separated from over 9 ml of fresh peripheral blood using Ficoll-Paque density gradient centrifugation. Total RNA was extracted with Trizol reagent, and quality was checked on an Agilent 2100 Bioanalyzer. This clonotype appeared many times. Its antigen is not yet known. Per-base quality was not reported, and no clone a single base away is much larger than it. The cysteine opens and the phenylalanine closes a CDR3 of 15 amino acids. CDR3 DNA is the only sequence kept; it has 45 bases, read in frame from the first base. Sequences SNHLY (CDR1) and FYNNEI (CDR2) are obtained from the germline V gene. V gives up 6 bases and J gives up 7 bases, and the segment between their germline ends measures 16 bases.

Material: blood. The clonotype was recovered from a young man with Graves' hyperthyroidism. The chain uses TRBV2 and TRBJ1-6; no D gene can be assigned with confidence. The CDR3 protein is CASRVLREGNSPLHF. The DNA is TGTGCCAGCAGGGTTCTTAGGGAGGGAAATTCACCCCTCCACTTT.